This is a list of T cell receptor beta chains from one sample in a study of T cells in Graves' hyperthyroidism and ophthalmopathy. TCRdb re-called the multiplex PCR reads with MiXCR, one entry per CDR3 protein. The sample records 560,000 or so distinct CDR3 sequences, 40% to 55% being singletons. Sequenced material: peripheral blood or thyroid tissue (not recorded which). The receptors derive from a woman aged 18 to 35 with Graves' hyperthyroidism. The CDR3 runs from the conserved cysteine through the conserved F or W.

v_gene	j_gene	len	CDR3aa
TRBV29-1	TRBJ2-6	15	CSVASGSSGANVLTF
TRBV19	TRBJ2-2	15	CASSLTGGGTGELFF
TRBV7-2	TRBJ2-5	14	CASSDRAPGETQYF
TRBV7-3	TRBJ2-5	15	CASSLAPGQWETQYF
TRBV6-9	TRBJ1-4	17	CASSYLGGLTTNEKLFF
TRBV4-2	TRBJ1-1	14	CASSQDGQRTEAFF
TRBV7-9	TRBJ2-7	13	CASSLELHRVQYF
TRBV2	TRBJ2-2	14	CASSGLQSKRELFF
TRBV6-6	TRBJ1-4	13	CASSGQGYEKLFF
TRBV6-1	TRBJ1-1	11	CAAQGGTEAFF
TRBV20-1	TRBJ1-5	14	CSARAGQDNQPQHF
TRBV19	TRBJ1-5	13	CASSMVKEQPQHF
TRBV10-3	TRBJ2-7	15	CAISGTSGKTYEQYF
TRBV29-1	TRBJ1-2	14	CSVVPGIGDYGYTF
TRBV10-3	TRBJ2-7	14	CASSSGWLSYEQYF
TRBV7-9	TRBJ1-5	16	CASSSWSNGVNQPQHF
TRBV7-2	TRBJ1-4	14	CASRRPGTGSELFF
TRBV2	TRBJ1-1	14	CASNSGDLNTEAFF
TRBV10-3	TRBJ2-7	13	CASSYKGLYEQYF
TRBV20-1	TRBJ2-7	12	CRDDLSRYEQYF
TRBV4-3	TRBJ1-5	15	CASSQDRVDNQPQHF
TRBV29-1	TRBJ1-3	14	CSVVSTDGGNTIYF
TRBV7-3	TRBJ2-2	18	CASSRPGSGRWNTGELFF
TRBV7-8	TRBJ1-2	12	CAWSLEGYGYTF
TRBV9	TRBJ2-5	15	CASSALAGVGETQYF
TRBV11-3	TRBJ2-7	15	CASSPRTGAGDEQYF
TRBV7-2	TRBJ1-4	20	CASSRGLTNLLEETNEKLFF
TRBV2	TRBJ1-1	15	CASTMDRSMNTEAFF
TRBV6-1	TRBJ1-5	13	CARGQGSNQPQHF
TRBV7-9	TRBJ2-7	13	CASSWAGSYEQYF
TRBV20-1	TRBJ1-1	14	CSARVDRVNTEAFF
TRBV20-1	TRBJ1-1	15	CSARDPQGPNTEAFF
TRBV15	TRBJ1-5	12	CATATWAPFLHF
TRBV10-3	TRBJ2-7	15	CASSYSRLANYEQYF
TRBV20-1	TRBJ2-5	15	CSAYQTSGVGETQYF